Included here is one T cell receptor (beta chain) sequence, with context. The data are from a study of blood T cell repertoires in COVID-19. Overall study: Both acute and convalescent COVID-19 samples were obtained from the United States, Italy and Spain. T cells, B-cell-depleted T cells, or PBMCs supplied cDNA or gDNA.

Per the original methods: Amplifying reference gene primers gave estimates of nucleated cell counts. Using immunoSEQ multiplex PCR, the repertoire was profiled, and TCRdb retains in-frame clones only, with some absent. V and J calls and clone size are those listed in that table; D and trimming were worked out from the DNA. There are nearly 350,000 clones in the sample; almost 90% occur only once, and just under 7.5% lies in the top ten. Sequenced input: peripheral blood. The source of this sequence is a woman in her seventies with COVID-19, enrolled during active disease.

The CDR3 is CASVTTATGNTIYF. The CDR3 DNA sequence: TGTGCCAGCGTAACGACAGCTACTGGAAACACCATATATTTT. This rearrangement joins TRBV6-6 to TRBJ1-3, with a weak D call TRBD1 (5 bases). The germline V gene encodes CDR1 MNHNY and CDR2 SVGAGI (reference sequence). The V end was cut by 8 bases, the J end by 2 bases, with 13 bases between. The CDR3 loop spans 14 amino acids.